This T cell receptor beta chain is from a study of vaccination effects on CD4 cells after COVID-19. The assay was immunoSEQ multiplex PCR, and TCRdb's table has in-frame clones only and misses some. Of roughly 52,000 clones in the sample, more than 60% are singletons; the top ten hold 15% to 20%. Pools of viral peptides were used by the ViraFEST assay to expand antigen-specific CD4+ T cells ahead of sequencing. It was after roughly 11 days of culture that CD4+ T cells were isolated. According to the study, vaccine recipients showed no prior SARS-CoV-2 infection and negative nucleocapsid antibodies. Germline CDR1 is SGDLS and CDR2 is YYNGEE. The CDR3 consists of 17 residues. Trimming cost V 1 base and J 2 bases, with 16 bases left between them. Comment on this clone: As yet, its antigen is unknown.

Specimen: CD4+ T cells from PBMCs cultured with SARS-CoV-2 spike peptides, collected before COVID-19 vaccination. The clonotype comes from a human donor who received a COVID-19 vaccine. The chain carries TRBV9 and TRBJ2-1, with D hard to call. Written as DNA, the CDR3 is TGTGCCAGCAGCGTAAGTCCAATCGGGTCGACCTACAATGAGCAGTTCTTC. It translates to CASSVSPIGSTYNEQFF.